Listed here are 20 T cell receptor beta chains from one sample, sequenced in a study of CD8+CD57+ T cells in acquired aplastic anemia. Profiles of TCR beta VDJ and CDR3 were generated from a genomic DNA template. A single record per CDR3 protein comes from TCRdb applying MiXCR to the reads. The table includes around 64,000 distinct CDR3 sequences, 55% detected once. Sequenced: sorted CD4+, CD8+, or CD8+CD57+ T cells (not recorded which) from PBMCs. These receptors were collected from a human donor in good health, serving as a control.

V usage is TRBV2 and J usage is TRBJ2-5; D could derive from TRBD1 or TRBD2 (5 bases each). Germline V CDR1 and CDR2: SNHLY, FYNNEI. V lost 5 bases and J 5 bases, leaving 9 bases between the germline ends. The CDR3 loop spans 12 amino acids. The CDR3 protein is CASSLGVETQYF. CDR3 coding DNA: TGTGCCAGCAGTTTGGGGGTCGAGACCCAGTACTTC.

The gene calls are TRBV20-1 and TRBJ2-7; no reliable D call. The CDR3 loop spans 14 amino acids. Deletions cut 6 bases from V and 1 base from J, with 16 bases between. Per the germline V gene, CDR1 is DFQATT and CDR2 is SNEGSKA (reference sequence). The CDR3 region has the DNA TGCAGTGCCAGGAACACGTCGGTTTCCTACGAGCAGTACTTC. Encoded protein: CSARNTSVSYEQYF.

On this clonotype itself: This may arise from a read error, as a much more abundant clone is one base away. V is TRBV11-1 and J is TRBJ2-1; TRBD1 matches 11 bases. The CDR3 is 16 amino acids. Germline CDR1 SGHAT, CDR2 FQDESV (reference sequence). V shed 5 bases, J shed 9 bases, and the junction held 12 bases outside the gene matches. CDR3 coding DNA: TGTGCCAGCAGCACGATGGACAGGGGGCTGCGCAGTGAGCAGTTCTTC. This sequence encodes CASSTMDRGLRSEQFF.

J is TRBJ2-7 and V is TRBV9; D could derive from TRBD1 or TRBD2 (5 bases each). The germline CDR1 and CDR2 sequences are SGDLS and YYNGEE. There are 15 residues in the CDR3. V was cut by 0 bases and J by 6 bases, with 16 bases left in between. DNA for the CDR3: TGTGCCAGCAGCGTAGACGGGACGCCATTCTCCGAGCAGTACTTC. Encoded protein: CASSVDGTPFSEQYF.

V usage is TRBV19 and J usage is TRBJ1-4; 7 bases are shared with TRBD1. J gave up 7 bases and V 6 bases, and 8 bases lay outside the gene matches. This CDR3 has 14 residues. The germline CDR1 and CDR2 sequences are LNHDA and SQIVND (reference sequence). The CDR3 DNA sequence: TGTGCCAGTAGGTTGACAGGGTTGGGTGAAAAACTGTTTTTT. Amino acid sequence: CASRLTGLGEKLFF.

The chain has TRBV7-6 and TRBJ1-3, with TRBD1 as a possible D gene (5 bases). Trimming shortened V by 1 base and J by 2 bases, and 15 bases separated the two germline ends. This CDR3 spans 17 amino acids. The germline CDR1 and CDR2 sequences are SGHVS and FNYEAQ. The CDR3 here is CASSLGSSSGPGNTIYF. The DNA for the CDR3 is TGTGCCAGCAGCTTAGGTTCTTCCTCAGGGCCTGGAAACACCATATATTTT.

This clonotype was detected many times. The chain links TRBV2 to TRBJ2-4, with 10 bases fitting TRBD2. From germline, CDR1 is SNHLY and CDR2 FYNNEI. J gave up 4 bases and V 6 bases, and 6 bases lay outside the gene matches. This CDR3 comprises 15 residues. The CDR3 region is CASRPLTSGKNIQYF. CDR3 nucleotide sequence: TGTGCCAGCAGGCCTTTGACTAGCGGGAAAAACATTCAGTACTTC.

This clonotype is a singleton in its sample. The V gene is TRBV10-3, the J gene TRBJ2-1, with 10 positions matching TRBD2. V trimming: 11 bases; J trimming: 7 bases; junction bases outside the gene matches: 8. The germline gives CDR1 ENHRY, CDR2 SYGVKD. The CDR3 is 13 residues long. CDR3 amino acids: CASGLAEGNEQFF. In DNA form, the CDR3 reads TGTGCCTCCGGACTAGCGGAGGGGAATGAGCAGTTCTTC.

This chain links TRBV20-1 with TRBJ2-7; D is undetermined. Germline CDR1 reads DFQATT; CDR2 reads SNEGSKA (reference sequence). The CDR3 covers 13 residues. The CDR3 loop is CSLGRAGLYEQYF. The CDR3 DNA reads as TGCAGCTTAGGTCGGGCAGGTCTATACGAGCAGTACTTC.

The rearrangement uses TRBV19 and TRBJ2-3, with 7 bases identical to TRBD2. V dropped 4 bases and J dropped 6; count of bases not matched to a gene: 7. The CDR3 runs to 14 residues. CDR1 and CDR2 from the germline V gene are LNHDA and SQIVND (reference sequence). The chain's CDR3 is CASSTRTSDDTQYF. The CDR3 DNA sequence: TGTGCCAGTAGTACCCGAACTAGCGACGATACGCAGTATTTT.

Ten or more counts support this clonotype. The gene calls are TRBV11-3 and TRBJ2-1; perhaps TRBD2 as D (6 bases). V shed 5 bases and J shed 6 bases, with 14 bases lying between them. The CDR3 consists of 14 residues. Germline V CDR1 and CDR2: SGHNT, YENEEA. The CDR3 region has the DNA TGTGCCAGCAGCCGCACCTCCGGGGGCAATGAGCAGTTCTTC. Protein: CASSRTSGGNEQFF.

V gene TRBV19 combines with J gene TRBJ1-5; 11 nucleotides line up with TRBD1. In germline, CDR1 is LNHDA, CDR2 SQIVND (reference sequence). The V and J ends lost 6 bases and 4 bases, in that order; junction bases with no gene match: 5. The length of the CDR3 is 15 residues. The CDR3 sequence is CASRPGQGGNQPQHF. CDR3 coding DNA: TGTGCCAGTAGACCGGGACAGGGGGGAAATCAGCCCCAGCATTTT. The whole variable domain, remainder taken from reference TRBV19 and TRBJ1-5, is DGGITQSPKYLFRKEGQNVTLSCEQNLNHDAMYWYRQDPGQGLRLIYYSQIVNDFQKGDIAEGYSVSREKKESFPLTVTSAQKNPTAFYLCASRPGQGGNQPQHFGDGTRLSIL.

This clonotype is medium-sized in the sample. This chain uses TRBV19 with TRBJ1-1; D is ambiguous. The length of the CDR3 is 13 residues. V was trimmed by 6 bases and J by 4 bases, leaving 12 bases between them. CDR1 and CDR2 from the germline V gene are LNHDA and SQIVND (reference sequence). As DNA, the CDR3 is TGTGCCAGTAGGCTGAAGGGAGGCACTGAAGCTTTCTTT. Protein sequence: CASRLKGGTEAFF.

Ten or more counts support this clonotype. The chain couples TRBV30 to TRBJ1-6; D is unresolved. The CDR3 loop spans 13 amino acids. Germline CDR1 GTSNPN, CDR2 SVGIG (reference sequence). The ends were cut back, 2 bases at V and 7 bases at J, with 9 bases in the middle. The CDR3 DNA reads TGTGCCTGGAGTCAAGACGGAAATTCACCCCTCCACTTT. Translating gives CAWSQDGNSPLHF.

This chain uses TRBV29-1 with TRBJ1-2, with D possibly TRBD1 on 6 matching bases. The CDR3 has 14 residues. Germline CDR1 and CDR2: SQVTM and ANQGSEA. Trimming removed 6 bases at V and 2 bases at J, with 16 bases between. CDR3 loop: CSVPSTGFNYGYTF. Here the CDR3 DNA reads TGCAGCGTGCCGTCGACAGGCTTCAACTATGGCTACACCTTC.

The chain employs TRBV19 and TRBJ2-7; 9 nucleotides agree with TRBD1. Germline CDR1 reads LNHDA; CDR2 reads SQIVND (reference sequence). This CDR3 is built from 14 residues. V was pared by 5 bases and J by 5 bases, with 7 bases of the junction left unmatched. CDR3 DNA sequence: TGTGCCAGTAGTGGTACGGGACAGGGAGACGAGCAGTACTTC. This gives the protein CASSGTGQGDEQYF.

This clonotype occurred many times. CDR3 in DNA: TGCAGTGCAAAGGGACAGGGAAATGAAAAACTGTTTTTT. This sequence encodes CSAKGQGNEKLFF. This chain connects TRBV20-1 to TRBJ1-4, with 9 positions matching TRBD1. Germline trimming cut 6 bases from V and 5 bases from J; bases unmatched to any gene: 4. This CDR3 is built from 13 residues. The germline gives CDR1 DFQATT, CDR2 SNEGSKA (reference sequence).

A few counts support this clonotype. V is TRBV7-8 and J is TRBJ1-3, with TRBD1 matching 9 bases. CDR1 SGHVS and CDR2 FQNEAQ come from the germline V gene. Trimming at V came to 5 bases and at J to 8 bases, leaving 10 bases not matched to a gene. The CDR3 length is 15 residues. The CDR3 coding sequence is TGTGCCAGCAGCATCGGACAGGGGAAATGGGACACCATATATTTT. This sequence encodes CASSIGQGKWDTIYF.

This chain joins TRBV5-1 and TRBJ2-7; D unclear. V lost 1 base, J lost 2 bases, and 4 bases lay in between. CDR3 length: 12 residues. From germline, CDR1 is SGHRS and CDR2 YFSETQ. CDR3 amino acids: CASSLQTYEQYF. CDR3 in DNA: TGCGCCAGCAGCTTGCAGACCTACGAGCAGTACTTC.

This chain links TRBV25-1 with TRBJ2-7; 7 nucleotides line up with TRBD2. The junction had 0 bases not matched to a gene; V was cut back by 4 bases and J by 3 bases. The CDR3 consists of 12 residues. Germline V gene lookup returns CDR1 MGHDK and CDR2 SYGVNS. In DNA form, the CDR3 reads TGTGCCAGCAGTGCGGGGGGCTACGAGCAGTACTTC. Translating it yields CASSAGGYEQYF.